This T cell receptor (beta chain) came from a study of shared clonotypes between healthy human individuals. Broader study findings: Represented diversity, genetic and exposure-history alike, was limited by few donors. Across a handful of donors, naive CD4 shared roughly 5%, naive CD8 more than 3%, memory CD4 roughly 2.5%, memory CD8 about 0.4%. Investigators collected only blood, and repertoires in tissues likely differ.

Remarks on this clone: No antigen is known for it.

CD4+ cell separation produced CD45RA+ naive and CD45RA-negative memory subsets. The CDR3 runs to 15 residues. In germline, CDR1 is SGHNT, CDR2 YYREEE (reference sequence). The J segment lost 7 bases and the V segment lost 5 bases, leaving 11 bases of the junction unmatched. Clones were read by immunoSEQ multiplex PCR, and TCRdb kept only the in-frame ones, dropping some. This sample has a few hundred thousand clones, with 74% found just once. This chain links TRBV5-4 with TRBJ2-3; 9 bases fit TRBD1. The origin of this receptor is a man aged 30-40 years in good health. Sequenced material: memory CD4+ T cells sorted from blood. As to subset: CD45RA-negative fraction. The CDR3 DNA reads TGTGCCAGCAGTCTCCGGGACAGGGAAAGAAATACGCAGTATTTT. Translation gives CASSLRDRERNTQYF.